One sample yielded the 24 T cell receptor beta chains listed below, sequenced in a study of T cells in Graves' hyperthyroidism and ophthalmopathy. TCR beta CDR3 sequences were amplified from RNA transcripts. The TCR CDR3 was amplified in a first-round RT-PCR using the HTBI primer set. MiXCR, applied by TCRdb to the multiplex PCR reads, yields one record per CDR3 protein. The table lists 540,000 or so distinct CDR3 sequences, around 46% of them singletons. Sequencing was carried out using peripheral blood or thyroid tissue (not recorded which). Receptor source: an adult woman with Graves' disease, either hyperthyroidism or ophthalmopathy (not recorded which).

Worth noting for this clonotype: One end of the junction varies from germline; a read error may be responsible. The chain is built from TRBV5-1 and TRBJ2-5; the D call may be TRBD1 or TRBD2 (5 bases each). This CDR3 spans 13 amino acids. Germline V gene data show CDR1 as SGHRS and CDR2 as YFSETQ. Here the CDR3 reads CASSPGPRETQYF. In DNA form, the CDR3 reads TGTGCCAGCAGCCCGGGACCGCGGGAGACCCAGTACTTC.

This clonotype was picked up many times. The chain combines TRBV12-3 or TRBV12-4 with TRBJ2-6; D uncertain. V lost 4 bases, J lost 0 bases, and 13 bases lay in between. The CDR3 is made up of 17 amino acids. The CDR3 protein is CASSSRVAHSGANVLTF. DNA for the CDR3: TGTGCCAGCAGTTCCCGGGTAGCTCACTCTGGGGCCAACGTCCTGACTTTC.

On this clonotype: This could be a read error, since a much larger clone is one nucleotide away. The CDR3 does not close with the conserved phenylalanine or tryptophan, likely indicating a read error. The chain is built from TRBV19 and TRBJ2-2; 9 bases fit TRBD1. The V gene's germline CDR1 is LNHDA and CDR2 SQIVND (reference sequence). This CDR3 has 12 amino acids. The CDR3 nucleotides read TGTCGGACAGGGGACAACACCGGGGAGCTGTTTCTT. This codes for CRTGDNTGELFL.

This clonotype has at least ten counts. This chain joins TRBV5-1 and TRBJ1-3; TRBD1 might be the D (6 bases). CDR3 length: 15 residues. CDR1 and CDR2 (germline): SGHRS, YFSETQ. V lost 4 bases to trimming and J lost 4 bases, with 15 bases between them. DNA of the CDR3: TGCGCCAGCAGCCCAGGGGCAGGGTCGGGAAACACCATATATTTT. Its protein product is CASSPGAGSGNTIYF.

V is TRBV10-3 and J is TRBJ1-2, with 8 positions matching TRBD1. The CDR3 covers 14 residues. The germline V gene has CDR1 ENHRY and CDR2 SYGVKD. V was clipped by 6 bases and J by 3 bases; unmatched bases: 6. CDR3 in DNA: TGTGCCATCAGCTACGGACAGGGAGACTATGGCTACACCTTC. Amino acid sequence: CAISYGQGDYGYTF.

The V call is TRBV7-2, the J call TRBJ1-2, with 10 bases identical to TRBD1. The CDR3 runs 15 residues. The germline V gene has CDR1 SGHTA and CDR2 FQGNSA. With V trimmed by 6 bases and J by 8 bases, 12 bases remained unmatched. In nucleotides, the CDR3 is TGTGCCAGCAGACCGATGGGACAGGGGATTAAGGGCTACACCTTC. Translating it yields CASRPMGQGIKGYTF.

The V and J genes are TRBV7-2 and TRBJ2-3, with TRBD1 matching over 9 bases. The V segment lost 8 bases and the J segment 6 bases; nucleotides outside the gene matches: 6. The CDR3 runs 13 residues. CDR1 is SGHTA and CDR2 is FQGNSA in the germline V gene. DNA of the CDR3: TGTGCCAGCTACCGGGACAGGGCTGATACGCAGTATTTT. Protein: CASYRDRADTQYF.

This clonotype showed up many times. The V call is TRBV9, the J call TRBJ2-2; 8 bases are shared with TRBD1. Germline V gene sequence: CDR1 SGDLS, CDR2 YYNGEE. V gave up 4 bases and J gave up 5 bases; unmatched junction bases: 7. The CDR3 is 15 residues long. The CDR3 loop is CASSTGQGGTGELFF. The CDR3 DNA is TGTGCCAGCAGCACCGGACAGGGCGGAACCGGGGAGCTGTTTTTT.

This clonotype was counted between two and nine times. The chain joins TRBV7-9 to TRBJ2-2; D possibly corresponds to TRBD1 (6 bases). The CDR3 is 15 amino acids. V lost 5 bases, J lost 5 bases, and 15 bases lay in between. Germline V lookup: CDR1 SEHNR, CDR2 FQNEAQ (reference sequence). In DNA form, the CDR3 reads TGTGCCAGCAGCGCCCGGGACACCGGGACCGGGGAGCTGTTTTTT. It is translated as CASSARDTGTGELFF.

The genes are TRBV7-9 and TRBJ2-7; either TRBD1 or TRBD2 may supply D (5 bases each). V gave up 6 bases and J gave up 2 bases, with 17 bases separating them. This CDR3 has 15 residues. Per germline, CDR1 SEHNR and CDR2 FQNEAQ (reference sequence). The CDR3 region has the DNA TGTGCCAGCAGTGCTAGACCGGGACGGGCCTACGAGCAGTACTTC. Its protein is CASSARPGRAYEQYF.

This clonotype has ten or more counts. The chain recombines TRBV19 with TRBJ1-1, with D hard to call. This CDR3 has 13 residues. Germline V lookup: CDR1 LNHDA, CDR2 SQIVND (reference sequence). Trimming took off 7 bases at V and 6 bases at J, with 15 bases between the two ends. CDR3 region: CASKQAEAAEAFF. CDR3 nucleotides: TGTGCCAGTAAACAAGCCGAAGCGGCTGAAGCTTTCTTT.

This clonotype came up a few times. The chain carries TRBV5-1 and TRBJ2-1, with TRBD2 matching 9 bases. CDR1 and CDR2 (germline): SGHRS, YFSETQ. The CDR3 is 15 amino acids. Trimming took 2 bases from V and 2 from J; bases not matched to a gene: 2. In DNA form, the CDR3 reads TGCGCCAGCAGCTTCCTAGCGGGACCCTACAATGAGCAGTTCTTC. Encoded protein: CASSFLAGPYNEQFF.

This clonotype was seen ten or more times. V usage is TRBV29-1 and J usage is TRBJ1-2; the D is unclear. The CDR3 length is 13 residues. CDR1 and CDR2 (germline): SQVTM, ANQGSEA. V shed 0 bases and J shed 2 bases, with 7 bases lying between them. The CDR3 bases are TGCAGCGTTGAAGATCTACAGAACTATGGCTACACCTTC. Residues: CSVEDLQNYGYTF.

This clonotype was seen at least ten times. The V and J genes are TRBV6-5 and TRBJ2-5, with 8 bases that match TRBD2. This CDR3 comprises 16 residues. With 0 bases clipped from V and 1 base from J, the junction kept 4 bases outside the gene matches. Looked up from germline, CDR1 is MNHEY and CDR2 is SVGAGI. The CDR3: CASSYSKLAVQETQYF. CDR3 nucleotide sequence: TGTGCCAGCAGTTACTCGAAACTAGCGGTCCAAGAGACCCAGTACTTC.

Turning to this clonotype: The junction departs from the called germline gene at one end, perhaps through a read error. The gene calls are TRBV7-9 and TRBJ2-5; weak D call: TRBD2 (7 bases). The CDR3 loop spans 14 amino acids. Germline CDR1 and CDR2: SEHNR and FQNEAQ (reference sequence). This chain's CDR3 is CASSLEGGPETQYF. CDR3 DNA sequence: TGTGCCAGCAGTTTAGAGGGGGGGCCAGAGACCCAGTACTTC. Variable domain in full (rest from reference TRBV7-9 and TRBJ2-5): DTGVSQNPRHKITKRGQNVTFRCDPISEHNRLYWYRQTLGQGPEFLTYFQNEAQLEKSRLLSDRFSAERPKGSFSTLEIQRTEQGDSAMYLCASSLEGGPETQYFGPGTRLLVL.

This clonotype was observed a handful of times. The chain carries TRBV28 and TRBJ1-2; D is unresolved. There are 13 residues in the CDR3. Trimming stripped 3 bases from V and 4 bases from J, with 9 bases between. Germline V gene data show CDR1 as MDHEN and CDR2 as SYDVKM. The CDR3 protein is CASSFPGFYGYTF. DNA of the CDR3: TGTGCCAGCAGTTTCCCGGGTTTCTATGGCTACACCTTC.

V gene TRBV2 combines with J gene TRBJ1-4; 11 bases agree with TRBD1. The CDR3 runs to 12 residues. The germline V gene has CDR1 SNHLY and CDR2 FYNNEI. CDR3 in DNA: TGTGCTGGGGACAGGGGGTATGAAAAACTGTTTTTT. It specifies CAGDRGYEKLFF. Together with reference TRBV2 and TRBJ1-4, the CDR3 gives the full variable domain: EPEVTQTPSHQVTQMGQEVILRCVPISNHLYFYWYRQILGQKVEFLVSFYNNEISEKSEIFDDQFSVERPDGSNFTLKIRSTKLEDSAMYFCAGDRGYEKLFFGSGTQLSVL.

This clonotype was detected only a few times. The V and J genes are TRBV29-1 and TRBJ1-2; 7 bases map to TRBD1. CDR1 is SQVTM, CDR2 ANQGSEA, per germline. After removal of 4 bases from V and 3 bases from J, the junction contained 8 bases not matched to a gene. This CDR3 is 14 amino acids long. The CDR3 reads CSVGSGQQYYGYTF. The CDR3 nucleotides are TGCAGCGTTGGTTCGGGACAGCAGTACTATGGCTACACCTTC.

This rearrangement joins TRBV10-3 to TRBJ1-6; possibly TRBD1 for D (6 bases). Germline values: CDR1 ENHRY, CDR2 SYGVKD. V lost 5 bases and J lost 7, with 12 bases in between. The CDR3 extends over 14 amino acids. The CDR3 region has the DNA TGTGCCATCAGTCTCGGGACACCGAATTCACCCCTCCACTTT. This encodes CAISLGTPNSPLHF.

The chain joins TRBV7-3 to TRBJ2-2; D gene uncertain. V lost 5 bases, J lost 8 bases, and 9 bases lay in between. This CDR3 has 12 residues. Germline loops: CDR1 SGHTA, CDR2 FQGTGA. In nucleotides, the CDR3 is TGTGCCAGCAGCCCGTCGAGGGGGGAGCTGTTTTTT. This codes for CASSPSRGELFF.

In the case of this clonotype: This may be a read error, as it is one base from a much larger clone. V gene TRBV5-1 combines with J gene TRBJ1-1, with 7 bases lining up with TRBD1. The CDR3 is 17 amino acids. V dropped 4 bases and J dropped 1; count of bases not matched to a gene: 13. CDR1 is SGHRS, CDR2 YFSETQ, per germline. CDR3 in DNA: TGCGCCAGCAGCACTGGGCCGTCAGGGGGAACGAACACTGAAGCTTTCTTT. The encoded protein is CASSTGPSGGTNTEAFF.

Comments on this clonotype: This may stem from a read error, because a much larger clone lies one nucleotide away. The chain joins TRBV3-1 to TRBJ2-5, with TRBD2 identical over 11 bases. This CDR3 region has 16 residues. CDR1 LGHDT and CDR2 YNNKEL come from the germline V gene (reference sequence). CDR3 sequence: CASSQGGTSGQETKYF. For the CDR3, the DNA is TGTGCCAGCAGCCAGGGAGGGACTAGCGGACAAGAGACCAAGTACTTC.

Of note for this clonotype: This CDR3 is missing its conserved last phenylalanine or tryptophan, likely due to a read error. Because the CDR3's place on the DNA is in doubt, the DNA is left out and the CDR3 is given as listed by TCRdb. The V and J genes are TRBV25-1 and TRBJ2-7; the table names TRBD1, a call not compared with the DNA. Germline assignment: CDR1 MGHDK and CDR2 SYGVNS. Inclusive of both ends, the CDR3 amounts to 13 amino acids. The CDR3 is CASGGQGFNEQHL.

The table lists this clonotype with many counts. The chain has TRBV6-4 and TRBJ2-5; tentative D call: TRBD2 (6 bases). V gave up 10 bases and J gave up 5 bases, with 20 bases separating them. This CDR3 spans 14 amino acids. CDR1 is MRHNA, CDR2 SNTAGT, per germline. CDR3 amino acids: CANDEGRPRETQYF. Here the CDR3 DNA reads TGTGCCAACGACGAGGGGAGGCCCCGGGAGACCCAGTACTTC.